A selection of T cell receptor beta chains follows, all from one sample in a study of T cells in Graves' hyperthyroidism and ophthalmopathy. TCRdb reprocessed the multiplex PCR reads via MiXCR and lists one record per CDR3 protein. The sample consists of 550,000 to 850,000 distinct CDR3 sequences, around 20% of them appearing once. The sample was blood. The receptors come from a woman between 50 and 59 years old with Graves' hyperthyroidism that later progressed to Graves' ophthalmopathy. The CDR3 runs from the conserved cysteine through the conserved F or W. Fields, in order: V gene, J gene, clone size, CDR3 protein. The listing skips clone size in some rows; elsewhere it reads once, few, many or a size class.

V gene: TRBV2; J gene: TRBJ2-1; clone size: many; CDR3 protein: CASSVGTTLTYNEQFF
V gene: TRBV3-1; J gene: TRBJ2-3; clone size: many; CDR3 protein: CASSRGLAGGVTDTQYF
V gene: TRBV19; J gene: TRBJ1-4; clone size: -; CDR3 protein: CASSIDLGGELEKLFF
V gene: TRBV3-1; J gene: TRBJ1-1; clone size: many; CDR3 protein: CASSQEAGEPEYTEAFF
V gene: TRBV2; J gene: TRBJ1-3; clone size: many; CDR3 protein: CASSDGNSGNTIYF
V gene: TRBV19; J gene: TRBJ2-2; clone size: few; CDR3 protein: CASRVDTGELFF
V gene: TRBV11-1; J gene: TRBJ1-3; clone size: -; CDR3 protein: CASSEDRGQDTIYF
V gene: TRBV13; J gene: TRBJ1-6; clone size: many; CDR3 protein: CASKPGQGNSPLHF
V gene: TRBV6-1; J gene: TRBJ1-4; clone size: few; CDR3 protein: CASSDRGTANEKLFF
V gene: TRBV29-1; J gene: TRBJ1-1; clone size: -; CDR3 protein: CSVEGLGTEAFF
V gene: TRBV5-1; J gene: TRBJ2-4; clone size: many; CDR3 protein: CASSLGQGGRHIQYF
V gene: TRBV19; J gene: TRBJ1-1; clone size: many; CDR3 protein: CASSPKQGLNTEAFF
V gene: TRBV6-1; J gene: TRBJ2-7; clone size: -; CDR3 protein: CASSKGHAYEQYF
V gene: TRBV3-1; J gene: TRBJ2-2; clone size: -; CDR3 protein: CASSQSEGSGELFF
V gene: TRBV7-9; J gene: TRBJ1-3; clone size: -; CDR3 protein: CASSLALDSGNTIYF
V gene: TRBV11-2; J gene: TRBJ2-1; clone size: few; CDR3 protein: CASSLDSDSYNEQFF
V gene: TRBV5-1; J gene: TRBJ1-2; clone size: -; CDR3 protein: CASSFGVGGYTF
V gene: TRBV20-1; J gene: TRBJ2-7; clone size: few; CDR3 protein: CSAREIQGLGEQYF
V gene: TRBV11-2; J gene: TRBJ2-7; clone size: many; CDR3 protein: CASSLGRGGKSSYEQYF
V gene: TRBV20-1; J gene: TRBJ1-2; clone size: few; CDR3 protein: CSARLPQTGHNYGYTF
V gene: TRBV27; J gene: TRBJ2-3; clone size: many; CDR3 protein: CASSSPGTSGVGNTQYF
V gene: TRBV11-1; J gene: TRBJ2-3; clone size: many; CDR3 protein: CASSLRFDRNTDTQYF
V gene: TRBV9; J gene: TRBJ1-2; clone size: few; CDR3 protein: CASSVDGGTNYGYTF
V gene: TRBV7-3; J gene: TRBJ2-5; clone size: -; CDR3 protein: CASSSLLGEVQETQYF
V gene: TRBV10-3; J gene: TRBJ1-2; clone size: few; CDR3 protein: CAIRGTWTGGYSHYGYTF
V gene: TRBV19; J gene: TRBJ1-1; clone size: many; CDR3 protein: CASSDRGGYRLGEAFF
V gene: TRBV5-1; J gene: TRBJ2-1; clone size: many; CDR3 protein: CASSLARLMPDEQFF
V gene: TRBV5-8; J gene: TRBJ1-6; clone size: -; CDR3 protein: CASSLEQGRPYTNSPLHF
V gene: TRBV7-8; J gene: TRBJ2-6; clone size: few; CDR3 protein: CASSLGSVGANVLTF
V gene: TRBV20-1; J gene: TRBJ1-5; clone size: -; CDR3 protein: CSAREGGGGNQPQHF
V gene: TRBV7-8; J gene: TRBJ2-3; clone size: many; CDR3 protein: CASSTHQGGVRTDTQYF
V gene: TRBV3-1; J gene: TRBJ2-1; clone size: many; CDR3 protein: CASSQYYEQFF
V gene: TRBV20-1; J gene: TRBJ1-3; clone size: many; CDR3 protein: CSATNPRPGNTIYF
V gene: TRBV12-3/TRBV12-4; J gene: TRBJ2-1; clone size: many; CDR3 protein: CASSLNRGFDSYNEQFF
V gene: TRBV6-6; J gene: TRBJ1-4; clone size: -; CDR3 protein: CASSYSTQGEKLFF
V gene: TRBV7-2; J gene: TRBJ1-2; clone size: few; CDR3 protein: CASSDQGAKGYTF
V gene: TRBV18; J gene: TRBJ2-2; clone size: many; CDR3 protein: CASSPTATGELFF
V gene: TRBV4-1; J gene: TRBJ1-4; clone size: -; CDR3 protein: CASSLGTRHEKLFF
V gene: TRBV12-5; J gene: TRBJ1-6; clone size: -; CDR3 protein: CASGLGLNSPLHF
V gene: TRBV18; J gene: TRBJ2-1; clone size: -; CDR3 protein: CASSPGDRVGNEQFF
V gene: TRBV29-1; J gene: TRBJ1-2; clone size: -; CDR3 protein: CSGEDFYGYTF
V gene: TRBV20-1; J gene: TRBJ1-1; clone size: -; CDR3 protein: CSAMGPTEAFF
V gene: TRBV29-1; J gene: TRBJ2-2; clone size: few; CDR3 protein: CSYGQGASGELFF
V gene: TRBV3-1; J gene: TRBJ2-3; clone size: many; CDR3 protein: CASSQEVDPNTDTQYF
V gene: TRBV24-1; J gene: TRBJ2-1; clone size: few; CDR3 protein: CATSGGGGTYNEQFF
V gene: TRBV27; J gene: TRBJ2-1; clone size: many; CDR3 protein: CASSIFSGGARGYNEQFF
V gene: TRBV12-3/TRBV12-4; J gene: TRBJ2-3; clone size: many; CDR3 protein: CASSPGTGGNTDTQYF
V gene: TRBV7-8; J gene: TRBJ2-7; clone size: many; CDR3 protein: CASSLQGGISYEQYF
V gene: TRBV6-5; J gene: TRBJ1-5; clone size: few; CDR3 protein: CASSYADVNQPQHF
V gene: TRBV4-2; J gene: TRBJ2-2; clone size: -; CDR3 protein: CASSQDSGLADTGELFF